These 32 T cell receptor beta chains originate from one sample sequenced in a study of beta chain features in type 1 diabetes. General study results and limits: Patients with Type 1 diabetes showed moderately but significantly shorter TCRB CDR3s in all four CD4+ subsets.

Reverse transcription of all isolated RNA meant that expressed TCRB transcripts were sequenced. Libraries were prepared by immunoSEQ multiplex PCR; TCRdb keeps only in-frame clonotypes and omits some of them. The table shows around 120,000 clones, with approximately 15% occurring only once. These receptors are not linked to any known antigen. Sequenced sample: central memory CD4+ T cells from blood. The receptor source for this set is a young man with type 1 diabetes.

This clone was seen a handful of times. V gene TRBV2 combines with J gene TRBJ1-1; 8 positions agree with TRBD1. This CDR3 comprises 14 residues. CDR1 SNHLY and CDR2 FYNNEI come from the germline V gene. V dropped 4 bases and J dropped 1; count of bases not matched to a gene: 2. CDR3 nucleotide sequence: TGTGCCAGCAGTGGAGGGACAGGGAACACTGAAGCTTTCTTT. Translating gives CASSGGTGNTEAFF.

The J gene is TRBJ2-3, the V gene TRBV5-4, with 11 bases that match TRBD2. With 9 bases clipped from V and 6 bases from J, the junction kept 9 bases outside the gene matches. The CDR3 loop spans 14 amino acids. Germline CDR1 and CDR2: SGHNT and YYREEE (reference sequence). In nucleotides, the CDR3 is TGTGCCACTGAACTAGCGGGGGCCTGGGATACGCAGTATTTT. Translating gives CATELAGAWDTQYF. Filled out from reference TRBV5-4 and TRBJ2-3, the complete variable domain reads ETGVTQSPTHLIKTRGQQVTLRCSSQSGHNTVSWYQQALGQGPQFIFQYYREEENGRGNFPPRFSGLQFPNYSSELNVNALELDDSALYLCATELAGAWDTQYFGPGTRLTVL.

The table lists this clone with many counts. The gene calls are TRBV14 and TRBJ2-3; D call uncertain. The germline V and J ends were trimmed by 1 base and 11 bases, with 10 bases remaining between them. Germline lookup yields CDR1 SGHDN and CDR2 FVKESK. This CDR3 is 12 amino acids long. The CDR3 spells CASSQVAAMQYF. CDR3 bases: TGTGCCAGCAGCCAAGTGGCCGCAATGCAGTATTTT.

The rearrangement links TRBV7-6 to TRBJ1-5; TRBD1 agrees at 11 bases. J gave up 2 bases and V 5 bases, and 8 bases lay outside the gene matches. CDR3 length: 17 amino acids. Germline V gene data show CDR1 as SGHVS and CDR2 as FNYEAQ. The CDR3 sequence: CASSIIGGQGGNQPQHF. The CDR3 DNA reads TGTGCCAGCAGCATTATCGGGGGACAGGGGGGCAATCAGCCCCAGCATTTT.

This rearrangement joins TRBV4-1 to TRBJ2-3, with D maybe TRBD2 (5 bases). The germline gives CDR1 MGHRA, CDR2 YSYEKL. This CDR3 has 14 amino acids. V dropped 4 bases and J dropped 5 bases, with 13 bases sitting between them. This chain's CDR3 is CASSPWTRRDTQYF. Here the CDR3 DNA reads TGCGCCAGCAGCCCCTGGACTCGTCGAGATACGCAGTATTTT.

The chain combines TRBV5-1 with TRBJ1-1; tentatively, D is TRBD1 (5 bases). Trimming stripped 0 bases from V and 5 bases from J, with 11 bases between. The CDR3 has 14 amino acids. Per the germline V gene, CDR1 is SGHRS and CDR2 is YFSETQ. The CDR3 DNA sequence: TGCGCCAGCAGCTTGGCCGGGGGAGGGACTGAAGCTTTCTTT. It encodes CASSLAGGGTEAFF.

CDR3 DNA: TGTGCCAGCTCACCAGCGACAAATCAGCCCCAGCATTTT. It encodes CASSPATNQPQHF. The rearrangement joins TRBV18 to TRBJ1-5; D unresolved. Germline-derived CDR1 and CDR2 are KGHSH and LQKENI. This CDR3 region has 13 residues. V gave up 2 bases and J gave up 4 bases, with 6 bases separating them.

This clone turned up a few times. The V gene is TRBV7-9, the J gene TRBJ1-4; 10 nucleotides line up with TRBD1. Germline V lookup: CDR1 SEHNR, CDR2 FQNEAQ (reference sequence). This CDR3 region has 15 residues. The ends lost 1 base at V and 7 bases at J; junction bases unmatched: 3. The CDR3 bases are TGTGCCAGCAGCTTAGACTGGGACAGGGGTGAAAAACTGTTTTTT. It codes for CASSLDWDRGEKLFF.

This clone was counted at least ten times. The chain recombines TRBV30 with TRBJ2-5; 9 bases map to TRBD2. The V segment lost 8 bases and the J segment 0 bases; nucleotides outside the gene matches: 4. The germline CDR1 and CDR2 sequences are GTSNPN and SVGIG (reference sequence). The CDR3 runs to 13 residues. The CDR3 is CAGSGGYQETQYF. DNA for the CDR3: TGTGCCGGTAGCGGGGGATACCAAGAGACCCAGTACTTC.

This chain connects TRBV13 to TRBJ2-3; no definite D call. Deletions cut 5 bases from V and 5 bases from J, with 14 bases between. Germline V gene data show CDR1 as PRHDT and CDR2 as FYEKMQ (reference sequence). This CDR3 contains 14 residues. CDR3: CASSIRPAIDTQYF. CDR3 nucleotides: TGTGCCAGCAGCATCCGACCGGCAATAGATACGCAGTATTTT.

This clone was found a few times. The chain joins TRBV7-2 to TRBJ2-3; maybe TRBD2 (7 bases). The CDR3 is made up of 17 amino acids. CDR1 and CDR2 from the germline V gene are SGHTA and FQGNSA. Trimming left V 0 bases short and J 4 bases short, with 17 bases between. CDR3 nucleotide sequence: TGTGCCAGCAGCTTAGCCATTGGAGGGGGGGCGCCAGATACGCAGTATTTT. It encodes CASSLAIGGGAPDTQYF.

This clone was counted a few times. The genes are TRBV30 and TRBJ2-1; 9 bases map to TRBD2. Per the germline V gene, CDR1 is GTSNPN and CDR2 is SVGIG (reference sequence). This CDR3 contains 15 residues. The V and J ends lost 2 bases and 8 bases, in that order; junction bases with no gene match: 10. The CDR3 nucleotides read TGTGCCTGGAGTAGGGGCGGGAGGGCCCTCGATGAGCAGTTCTTC. Translating gives CAWSRGGRALDEQFF.

Only a few counts were recorded for this clone. This chain uses TRBV29-1 with TRBJ2-3; maybe TRBD2 (6 bases). CDR3 length: 14 residues. With 3 bases removed from V and 1 base from J, the gap between germline ends came to 11 bases. The germline V gene has CDR1 SQVTM and CDR2 ANQGSEA. The chain's CDR3 is CSVDAERGTDTQYF. DNA for the CDR3: TGCAGCGTTGATGCAGAGCGGGGCACAGATACGCAGTATTTT.

This clone was seen only a few times. Different DNA sequences within this sample yield the same CDR3. This chain links TRBV5-1 with TRBJ2-5; TRBD2 matches 15 bases. Germline-derived CDR1 and CDR2 are SGHRS and YFSETQ. The CDR3 consists of 15 residues. V was pared by 4 bases and J by 4 bases, with 2 bases of the junction left unmatched. The CDR3 sequence: CASSLGLAGGETQYF. In DNA, the CDR3 is TGCGCCAGCAGCCTGGGACTAGCGGGAGGAGAGACCCAGTACTTC.

The chain couples TRBV27 to TRBJ2-7; 10 nucleotides agree with TRBD2. The V and J ends lost 7 bases and 5 bases, in that order; junction bases with no gene match: 14. This CDR3 region has 16 residues. Germline assignment: CDR1 MNHEY and CDR2 SMNVEV (reference sequence). The chain's CDR3 is CASTALEAGGPHEQYF. As DNA, the CDR3 is TGTGCCAGCACCGCGTTAGAAGCGGGAGGGCCCCACGAGCAGTACTTC.

There are a few counts of this clone. The V and J genes are TRBV7-9 and TRBJ2-2; D uncertain. The germline gives CDR1 SEHNR, CDR2 FQNEAQ (reference sequence). The V end lost 11 bases, the J end lost 4 bases, and 11 bases lay between the germline ends. The CDR3 loop spans 12 amino acids. DNA of the CDR3: TGTGCCGAAGAACGCGGCACCGGGGAGCTGTTTTTT. Translated: CAEERGTGELFF.

The chain uses TRBV5-1 and TRBJ2-7; D is unclear. The ends were cut back, 0 bases at V and 3 bases at J, with 4 bases in the middle. The V gene's germline CDR1 is SGHRS and CDR2 YFSETQ. The length of the CDR3 is 12 residues. The CDR3 DNA reads TGCGCCAGCAGCTTGGAGCGCTACGAGCAGTACTTC. Protein product: CASSLERYEQYF.

This clone turned up a few times. The CDR3 DNA reads as TGCAGTGAACGCCGCTACAATGAGCAGTTCTTC. It encodes CSERRYNEQFF. The rearrangement uses TRBV20-1 and TRBJ2-1, with D hard to call. V was trimmed by 7 bases and J by 3 bases, leaving 7 bases between them. The germline V gene encodes CDR1 DFQATT and CDR2 SNEGSKA (reference sequence). This CDR3 region has 11 residues.

This clone has a handful of counts. This chain joins TRBV6-5 and TRBJ1-2, with a weak D call TRBD1 (5 bases). The CDR3 runs 15 residues. Trimming removed 0 bases at V and 4 bases at J, with 12 bases between. Germline V gene data show CDR1 as MNHEY and CDR2 as SVGAGI. CDR3 DNA: TGTGCCAGCAGTTACTCAGACAGTAGAGGCTATGGCTACACCTTC. Protein: CASSYSDSRGYGYTF.

On this clone: A junction boundary mismatches the germline segment, possibly from a read error. This chain connects TRBV7-7 to TRBJ2-7, with 10 bases fitting TRBD1. This CDR3 has 16 amino acids. Germline V gene data show CDR1 as SSHAT and CDR2 as FNYEAQ (reference sequence). The CDR3 DNA is TGTGCTAGCAGCCCTAATCCGGGACAGGGGAGGGGTGAGCAGTACTTC. Amino acids: CASSPNPGQGRGEQYF.

This clone was recorded at least ten times. CDR3 loop: CASSLPLGLGEQFF. The CDR3 coding sequence is TGCGCCAGCAGCCTCCCATTAGGGTTGGGGGAGCAGTTCTTC. J is TRBJ2-1 and V is TRBV4-1; D call uncertain. This CDR3 has 14 amino acids. Germline V CDR1 and CDR2: MGHRA, YSYEKL. V was shortened by 4 bases and J by 10 bases, with 17 bases between the two germline ends.

V gene TRBV30 combines with J gene TRBJ1-1; D gene unclear. The CDR3 is 13 residues long. Trimming stripped 0 bases from V and 4 bases from J, with 9 bases between. Germline V CDR1 and CDR2: GTSNPN, SVGIG (reference sequence). In DNA form, the CDR3 reads TGTGCCTGGAGTGTAATGCGTAGCACTGAAGCTTTCTTT. It specifies CAWSVMRSTEAFF.

This clone was counted between two and nine times. The rearrangement links TRBV7-2 to TRBJ2-7, with D unclear. Germline V gives CDR1 SGHTA, CDR2 FQGNSA. The V end lost 5 bases, the J end lost 0 bases, and 8 bases lay between the germline ends. This CDR3 is 13 amino acids long. The CDR3 here is CASSPIASYEQYF. The CDR3 coding sequence is TGTGCCAGCAGCCCCATAGCCTCCTACGAGCAGTACTTC.

For this clone: A clone one base away is much larger, so this may be a read error. The genes are TRBV7-9 and TRBJ1-1; D is uncertain. The CDR3 is 12 residues long. The germline V gene has CDR1 SEHNR and CDR2 FQNEAQ (reference sequence). V was pared by 3 bases and J by 4 bases, with 6 bases between. CDR3 in amino acids: CASSFAATEAFF. The CDR3 DNA is TGTGCCAGCAGCTTTGCAGCCACTGAAGCTTTCTTT.

The chain combines TRBV19 with TRBJ2-7; D not certain. CDR1 LNHDA and CDR2 SQIVND come from the germline V gene (reference sequence). V lost 7 bases, J lost 3 bases, and 10 bases lay in between. The CDR3 consists of 12 residues. The CDR3 DNA sequence: TGTGCCAGTAAGGAGAAGTTCTACGAGCAGTACTTC. Its translation: CASKEKFYEQYF. The whole variable domain, remainder taken from reference TRBV19 and TRBJ2-7, is DGGITQSPKYLFRKEGQNVTLSCEQNLNHDAMYWYRQDPGQGLRLIYYSQIVNDFQKGDIAEGYSVSREKKESFPLTVTSAQKNPTAFYLCASKEKFYEQYFGPGTRLTVT.

The V call is TRBV13, the J call TRBJ2-7; 9 nucleotides align to TRBD1. The trim removed 3 bases at V and 5 bases at J, leaving 8 bases unmatched. Per the germline V gene, CDR1 is PRHDT and CDR2 is FYEKMQ (reference sequence). The CDR3 has 15 amino acids. The DNA of the CDR3 is TGTGCCAGCAGCTTTCTTGGGACAGGGAGGAACGAGCAGTACTTC. Its protein is CASSFLGTGRNEQYF.

The genes are TRBV29-1 and TRBJ1-2; D not resolved. CDR1 and CDR2 (germline): SQVTM, ANQGSEA. V lost 4 bases, J lost 4 bases, and 16 bases lay in between. This CDR3 is built from 14 residues. The CDR3 sequence: CSVGSGIPIYGYTF. DNA for the CDR3: TGCAGCGTTGGGTCCGGGATCCCGATCTATGGCTACACCTTC.

The V call is TRBV19, the J call TRBJ1-1; no clear D. The germline gives CDR1 LNHDA, CDR2 SQIVND (reference sequence). V shed 4 bases and J shed 5 bases, with 11 bases lying between them. The CDR3 spans 13 residues. In DNA form, the CDR3 reads TGTGCCAGTAGTAACCGGGGAGATACTGAAGCTTTCTTT. Translation: CASSNRGDTEAFF.

In this sample, this clone turned up many times. The chain links TRBV29-1 to TRBJ1-4; D gene ambiguous. Trimming cost V 1 base and J 11 bases, with 5 bases left between them. The germline V gene encodes CDR1 SQVTM and CDR2 ANQGSEA. The CDR3 is made up of 10 amino acids. The DNA for the CDR3 is TGCAGCGTTGAAGGCAGGAAACTGTTTTTT. This sequence encodes CSVEGRKLFF.

The chain recombines TRBV27 with TRBJ2-1; 8 nucleotides agree with TRBD1. Losses at the gene ends were 3 bases for V and 1 base for J; bases not matched to a gene: 11. Germline V lookup: CDR1 MNHEY, CDR2 SMNVEV (reference sequence). The CDR3 is made up of 18 amino acids. Here the CDR3 reads CASSFSSGQGGSYNEQFF. The CDR3 DNA reads as TGTGCCAGCAGTTTCAGCTCCGGACAGGGTGGGTCCTACAATGAGCAGTTCTTC.

The rearrangement joins TRBV30 to TRBJ2-7, with 8 bases aligning to TRBD1. CDR3 length equals 13 residues. Germline loops: CDR1 GTSNPN, CDR2 SVGIG (reference sequence). V was pared by 0 bases and J by 6 bases, with 4 bases of the junction left unmatched. DNA of the CDR3: TGTGCCTGGAGTGTACAGGGGGGAGGCGAGCAGTACTTC. As protein: CAWSVQGGGEQYF.

V gene TRBV7-3 combines with J gene TRBJ2-7; 9 nucleotides agree with TRBD2. Germline lookup yields CDR1 SGHTA and CDR2 FQGTGA. Trimming removed 5 bases from V and 7 bases from J; junction bases left unmatched: 12. This CDR3 contains 15 residues. The CDR3 region is CASSPEGGGASEQYF. The DNA of the CDR3 is TGTGCCAGCAGCCCGGAGGGCGGGGGGGCAAGTGAGCAGTACTTC.